The T cell receptor (beta chain) described here comes from a study of blood T cell repertoires in COVID-19. The method was immunoSEQ multiplex PCR; TCRdb's version includes in-frame clones alone and lacks a portion of them. The sample has some 200,000 clones, over 75% seen once. This clone was recorded only once. Other DNA variants within this sample encode the same CDR3. The CDR3 has 13 residues. Germline V gives CDR1 SEHNR, CDR2 FQNEAQ (reference sequence). V lost 5 bases, J lost 2 bases, and 9 bases lay in between. The TCR was taken from a man aged 25-40 years in a cohort exposed to, infected with or recovered from COVID-19 (not recorded which). Source material: PBMCs or T cells enriched from blood (not recorded which). V and J are TRBV7-9 and TRBJ1-2, with D maybe TRBD1 (6 bases). CDR3 bases: TGTGCCAGCAGCCCTCAGGGGAACTATGGCTACACCTTC. Its translation is CASSPQGNYGYTF.